These T cell receptor beta chains were read from a single sample in a study of beta chain features in type 1 diabetes. TCRdb keeps only in-frame clones here, not all; method: immunoSEQ multiplex PCR. The table has around 56,000 clones, about 50% seen once; the top ten hold 2.6%. The sample consisted of Tregs from blood. These receptors were collected from a woman aged 40-49 years with type 1 diabetes. CDR3s leave out the opening cysteine and the closing phenylalanine or tryptophan. Some rows mark clone size as missing; the rest say once, few, many or name a class of expanded clone.

TRBJ1-1,TRBV7-2,.,11,ASTLQGSTEAF
TRBJ1-1,TRBV5-1,few,10,ASSLDVSEAF
TRBJ1-1,TRBV6-5,.,12,ASSYRGGFGEAF
TRBJ2-2,TRBV6-5,.,12,ASMRGLNTGELF
TRBJ2-5,TRBV5-4,.,12,ASSPGGGAETQY
TRBJ1-3,TRBV7-9,few,13,ASSPDRNSGNTIY
TRBJ1-1,TRBV5-4,.,11,ASSSQQGNEAF
TRBJ1-2,TRBV5-1,.,12,ASRTEGGNYGYT
TRBJ2-3,TRBV18,.,14,ASSPPQGTEGDTQY
TRBJ2-3,TRBV19,few,13,ASSIWGRATDTQY
TRBJ2-7,TRBV5-1,few,12,ASSFTGGDGEQY
TRBJ2-1,TRBV29-1,.,11,SVATGVWNEQF
TRBJ1-1,TRBV6-5,few,10,ASSRQGTEAF
TRBJ1-1,TRBV29-1,.,12,SVSSRGRRTEAF
TRBJ1-4,TRBV7-2,.,15,ASSSRLVGATNEKLF
TRBJ2-5,TRBV4-2,few,13,ASSREGAPQETQY
TRBJ2-3,TRBV15,few,18,ATSRDSARTALIVTDTQY
TRBJ1-2,TRBV7-2,few,12,ASSTYRDNYGYT
TRBJ1-1,TRBV11-2,.,12,ASSLGQGNTEAF
TRBJ2-7,TRBV5-1,.,13,ASSLDATGGYEQY
TRBJ1-6,TRBV25-1,few,11,ASRQYYNSPLH
TRBJ2-4,TRBV18,.,15,ASSPSSMTGILTGQY
TRBJ2-7,TRBV5-1,.,14,ASSSGGTSGFYEQY
TRBJ2-3,TRBV7-8,.,14,ASSPTLAGGPGTQY
TRBJ1-1,TRBV6-5,.,13,ASSYVGGLNTEAF
TRBJ2-2,TRBV7-9,once,14,ASSLSPIGATGELF
.,TRBV29-1,.,9,SVGLALEQY
TRBJ1-4,TRBV5-1,.,12,ASSPGGVEEKLF
TRBJ2-7,TRBV6-1,.,13,ASSQGQGAGYEQY